A selection of T cell receptor beta chains follows, all from one sample in a study of T cells after posttransplantation cyclophosphamide. Clones were sequenced by immunoSEQ multiplex PCR, and TCRdb holds only the in-frame ones, with some missing. The sample lists approximately 6,200 clones, approximately 80% occurring once. This specimen was CD4+ T cells sorted from blood, taken about 350 days after allogeneic stem cell transplant with posttransplant cyclophosphamide. These receptors were collected from a male patient aged 50 or older who received an allogeneic stem cell transplant from a related donor and was CMV-positive. The graft donor may be the source of some T cells. CDR3s include the opening cysteine and the closing phenylalanine or tryptophan. Each record gives: V gene, D gene, J gene, clone size, CDR3 DNA, CDR3 protein. A D gene is named only where the DNA matches it firmly. Not all rows give a size; the values are once, few, many and, for expanded clones, a class.

>TRBV2|.|TRBJ1-5|.
TGTGCCAGCGCAGGGTTCGTTCAGCCCCAGCATTTT
CASAGFVQPQHF
>TRBV5-1|TRBD2|TRBJ2-5|.
TGCGCCAGCAGCTTGGCCGTAGCGGGTGAGACCCAGTACTTC
CASSLAVAGETQYF
>TRBV21-1|.|TRBJ1-2|.
TGTGCCAGCAGAAGAGCTGGCTACACCTTC
CASRRAGYTF
>TRBV4-2|.|TRBJ1-5|.
TGTGCCAGCAGCCATCTCGGAAGGGGGGGCGCGAGCAATCAGCCCCAGCATTTT
CASSHLGRGGASNQPQHF
>TRBV4-3|TRBD2|TRBJ2-3|.
TGCGCCAGCAGCCAAGCGGGGGGGCTCGTCAAAGATACGCAGTATTTT
CASSQAGGLVKDTQYF
>TRBV6-1|.|TRBJ2-4|once
TGTGCCAGCAGCTCCTGGGGGGACGAAAACATTCAGTACTTC
CASSSWGDENIQYF
>TRBV5-4|TRBD1|TRBJ1-5|.
TGTGCCAGCAGCCCCGGGACAGGGGCAAATCAGCCCCAGCATTTT
CASSPGTGANQPQHF
>TRBV12-5|TRBD1|TRBJ2-1|.
TGTGCTAGTGGTCCCCAACCCTACAGGGGATCCTACAATGAGCAGTTCTTC
CASGPQPYRGSYNEQFF
>TRBV20-1|TRBD2|TRBJ2-7|.
TGCAGTGCTATTAGCGGGAGTGGGCAGTACTTC
CSAISGSGQYF
>TRBV5-5|TRBD1|TRBJ2-1|.
TGTGCCAGCAGCTCAGGCCAGGGGGTGGACAATGAGCAGTTCTTC
CASSSGQGVDNEQFF
>TRBV5-1|TRBD1|TRBJ1-6|.
TGCGCCAGCAGCTTGTTTCCCCGGGACAGGGGTTCGACTTGGGCAAATTCACCCCTCCACTTT
CASSLFPRDRGSTWANSPLHF
>TRBV19|.|TRBJ2-5|few
TGTGCCAGTAGTATAGGGACTCTCGCCGTAGAGACCCAGTACTTC
CASSIGTLAVETQYF
>TRBV15|.|TRBJ2-1|.
TGTGCCACCAGCAGAGGGGGGGAGGTCGGTCCTTTGGGGCAGTTCTTC
CATSRGGEVGPLGQFF
>TRBV5-6|.|TRBJ2-4|.
TGTGCCAGCAGCTTTAGGGGTCGAAACATTCAGTACTTC
CASSFRGRNIQYF
>TRBV11-3|TRBD1|TRBJ2-7|few
TGTGCCAGCAGCCGGGGGACAGGGGGGTACTACGAGCAGTACTTC
CASSRGTGGYYEQYF
>TRBV5-6|.|TRBJ2-1|.
TGTGCCAGCAGCTTGGTTGGGGCCAATGAGCAGTTCTTC
CASSLVGANEQFF